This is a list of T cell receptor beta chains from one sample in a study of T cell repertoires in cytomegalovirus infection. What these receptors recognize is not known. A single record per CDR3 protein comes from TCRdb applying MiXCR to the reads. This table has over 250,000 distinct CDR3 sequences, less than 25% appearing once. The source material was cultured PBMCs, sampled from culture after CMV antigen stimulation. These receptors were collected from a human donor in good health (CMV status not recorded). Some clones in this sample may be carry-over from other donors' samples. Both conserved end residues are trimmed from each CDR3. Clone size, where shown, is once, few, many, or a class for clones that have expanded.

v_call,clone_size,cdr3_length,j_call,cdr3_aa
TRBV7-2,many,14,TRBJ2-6,ASSRPAVAGANVLT
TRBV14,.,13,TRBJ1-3,ASSQETGWGNTIY
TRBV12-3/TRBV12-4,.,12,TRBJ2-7,ASSSDPDPYEQY
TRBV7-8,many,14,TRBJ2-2,ASSLGAEGSTGELF
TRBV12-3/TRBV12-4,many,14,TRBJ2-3,ASTTTGGRGADTQY
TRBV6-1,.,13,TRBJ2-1,ASSYKMGLAGEQF
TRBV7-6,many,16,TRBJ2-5,ASSLLRRERGGQETQY
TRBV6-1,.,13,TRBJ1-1,ASSWAGGANTEAF
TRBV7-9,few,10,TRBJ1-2,ASSPRGRAGT
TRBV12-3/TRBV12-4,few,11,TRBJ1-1,ASTLFRGAEAF
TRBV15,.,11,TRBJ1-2,ATSGREGPGYT
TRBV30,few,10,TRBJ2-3,AWSVSPDTQY
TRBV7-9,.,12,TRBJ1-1,ASSLAGRAGTAF
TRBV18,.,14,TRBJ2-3,ASSAPGRGAKDTQY
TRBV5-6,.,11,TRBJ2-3,ASRLQGGDTQY
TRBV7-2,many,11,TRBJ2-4,ASSLGLENIQY
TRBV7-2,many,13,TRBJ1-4,ASSPKQGNNEKLF
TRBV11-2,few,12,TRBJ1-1,ASSFPILGGEAF
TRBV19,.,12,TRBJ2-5,ASSIWGNQETQY
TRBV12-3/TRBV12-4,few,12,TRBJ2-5,ASSRTSGKETQY
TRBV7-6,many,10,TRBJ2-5,ASSLEDWTQY
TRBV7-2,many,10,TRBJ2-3,ASSPRLDTQY
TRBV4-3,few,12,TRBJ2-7,ASSQVGQSYEQY
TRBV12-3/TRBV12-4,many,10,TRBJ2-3,ASSLQGDTQY
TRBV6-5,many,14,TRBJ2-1,ASSYFRDPYNNEQF
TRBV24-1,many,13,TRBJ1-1,ATSDSGTLNTEAF
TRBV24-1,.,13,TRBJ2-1,ATSPRLGSYNEQF
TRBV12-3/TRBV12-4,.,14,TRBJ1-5,ASSLRGSKSNQPQH
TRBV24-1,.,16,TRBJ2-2,ATSDLRSGLRGTGELF